These T cell receptor beta chains were read from a single sample in a study of blood T cell repertoires in COVID-19. TCRdb keeps only in-frame clones here, not all; method: immunoSEQ multiplex PCR. Altogether about 130,000 clones are present, around 86% being singletons, with the ten largest covering 25% to 30%. Sequenced: peripheral blood. These receptors all stem from a woman over 75 with acute or convalescent COVID-19. Both conserved end residues are part of each CDR3. D genes are given only for firm matches. Clone size is given for some rows only: seen once, a few or many times, or a class if the clone is expanded.

TRBJ2-6,-,-,TRBV19,TGTGCCAGTAGTCCCTTGACAGGCTTAGGCTGGCAGGCTGGGGCCAACGTCCTGACTTTC,CASSPLTGLGWQAGANVLTF
TRBJ1-2,-,-,TRBV6-6,TGTGCCAGCAGCCCGACAGGTCTGGTCTATGGCTACACCTTC,CASSPTGLVYGYTF
TRBJ1-5,TRBD1,once,TRBV5-8,TGTGCCAGCAGCTTACAGGGGGCTAATCAGCCCCAGCATTTT,CASSLQGANQPQHF
TRBJ2-5,-,-,TRBV6-5,TGTGCCAGCAGCCCAACTAGTAAAGAGACCCAGTACTTC,CASSPTSKETQYF
TRBJ2-1,TRBD2,-,TRBV11-2,TGTGCCAGCAGCTCCCGACTAGCCGATCTTTACAATGAGCAGTTCTTC,CASSSRLADLYNEQFF
TRBJ1-5,TRBD1,-,TRBV4-1,TGCGCCAGCAGCCTACAGGGGGGGGATCAGCCCCAGCATTTT,CASSLQGGDQPQHF
TRBJ1-1,-,-,TRBV5-5,TGTGCCAGCAGCTCGGGTTTCCGGAGTGAAGCTTTCTTT,CASSSGFRSEAFF
TRBJ2-1,TRBD1,-,TRBV28,TGTGCCAGCAACCCAACGAACAGGGGGCCTACAAATGAGCAGTTCTTC,CASNPTNRGPTNEQFF
TRBJ1-1,-,few,TRBV19,TGTGCCAGTAGTATTGGGGAGTACACTGAAGCTTTCTTT,CASSIGEYTEAFF
TRBJ1-2,TRBD1,-,TRBV6-5,TGTGCCAGCATACCGGGACAGAGGACTTATGGCTACACCTTC,CASIPGQRTYGYTF
TRBJ1-6,-,-,TRBV18,TGTGCCAGCTCTATGGGGCAAGGGAATAATTCACCCCTCCACTTT,CASSMGQGNNSPLHF
TRBJ1-1,-,-,TRBV2,TGTGCCAGCAGTAACAGGGTCGGGAACACTGAAGCTTTCTTT,CASSNRVGNTEAFF
TRBJ1-3,-,-,TRBV7-6,TGTGCCAGCAGCTTGGGTGGGGCAGGGGAGATTTTCTCTGGAAACACCATATATTTT,CASSLGGAGEIFSGNTIYF
TRBJ1-2,-,-,TRBV29-1,TGCAGCGTCGAACAGGGCGGCGGCTACACCTTC,CSVEQGGGYTF
TRBJ1-2,TRBD1,-,TRBV7-2,TGTGCCAGCAGCTCCCCACCGGGACAGGGCTATGGCTACACCTTC,CASSSPPGQGYGYTF
TRBJ1-2,-,-,TRBV4-1,TGCGCCAGCAGCCAAGATGAAACAGGCAGGCACTATGGCTACACCTTC,CASSQDETGRHYGYTF
TRBJ2-5,-,-,TRBV5-6,TGTGCCAGCAGCTTGTTTCAGCGGGCGAACCAAGAGACCCAGTACTTC,CASSLFQRANQETQYF
TRBJ1-4,-,few,TRBV5-1,TGCGCCAGCAGTTCAACAGGGAATTATAATGAAAAACTGTTTTTT,CASSSTGNYNEKLFF
TRBJ2-2,-,-,TRBV18,TGTGCCAGCTCACCCGGAGGGGGCCTTACCGGGGAGCTGTTTTTT,CASSPGGGLTGELFF
TRBJ1-3,TRBD1,-,TRBV5-6,TGTGCCAGCAGCTCGACGACAGGGCCCGGAAACACCATATATTTT,CASSSTTGPGNTIYF
TRBJ1-1,TRBD1,-,TRBV5-5,TGTGCCAGCAGCCCTATAGGGGGCAGGGGATATACTGAAGCTTTCTTT,CASSPIGGRGYTEAFF
TRBJ1-2,-,-,TRBV4-1,TGCGCCAGCAGCCAAGCAAATCAAGGGGACTATGGCTACACCTTC,CASSQANQGDYGYTF
TRBJ1-2,-,-,TRBV3-1/TRBV3-2,TGTGCCAGCAGCCACCACCAGGGAAACTATGGCTACACCTTC,CASSHHQGNYGYTF
TRBJ2-1,TRBD1,-,TRBV2,TGTGCCAGCAGCGGACAGGGGGTGGACTACAATGAGCAGTTCTTC,CASSGQGVDYNEQFF
TRBJ2-3,-,-,TRBV2,TGTGCCAGCAAGTCACAGGTTCTCAATACGCAGTATTTT,CASKSQVLNTQYF
TRBJ1-6,-,-,TRBV6-5,TGTGCCAGCAGTTCGGCCCGGGATTCACCCCTCCACTTT,CASSSARDSPLHF
TRBJ2-4,TRBD1,-,TRBV20-1,TGCAGTGCTAGTGGGACAGGGGATCGGGAAAACATTCAGTACTTC,CSASGTGDRENIQYF
TRBJ1-5,TRBD1,-,TRBV6-5,TGTGCCAGCAGCCCCACAGGGGGTGGTCAGCCCCAGCATTTT,CASSPTGGGQPQHF
TRBJ1-1,-,-,TRBV10-3,TGTGCCATCAACAGGGACAACACTGAAGCTTTCTTT,CAINRDNTEAFF
TRBJ2-5,TRBD1,-,TRBV29-1,TGCAGCGCCGGGACAGGGGGCCAAGAGACCCAGTACTTC,CSAGTGGQETQYF
TRBJ1-2,-,-,TRBV7-9,TGTGCCAGCAGCCCCCAGGGGCGACTCGCCGGCTACACCTTC,CASSPQGRLAGYTF